The next 32 T cell receptor beta chains were all read from a single sample in a study of blood T cell repertoires in COVID-19. Sequencing was performed with immunoSEQ multiplex PCR; in TCRdb, only in-frame clones are kept and a portion is missing. The sample shows roughly 100,000 clones, over 75% of them seen only once. The source material was peripheral blood. These receptors all stem from a human donor in a cohort sampled during active COVID-19.

The V and J genes are TRBV9 and TRBJ2-5, with 12 bases identical to TRBD2. Germline values: CDR1 SGDLS, CDR2 YYNGEE. V lost 3 bases and J lost 4; bases outside the gene matches: 16. The CDR3 is made up of 19 amino acids. CDR3 residues: CASSAGSGLAGYRGETQYF. CDR3 sequence (DNA): TGTGCCAGCAGCGCGGGGAGCGGACTAGCGGGATATCGGGGAGAGACCCAGTACTTC. Combining the CDR3 with reference TRBV9 and TRBJ2-5 gives the whole variable domain DSGVTQTPKHLITATGQRVTLRCSPRSGDLSVYWYQQSLDQGLQFLIQYYNGEERAKGNILERFSAQQFPDLHSELNLSSLELGDSALYFCASSAGSGLAGYRGETQYFGPGTRLLVL.

J is TRBJ1-1 and V is TRBV5-1, with 10 bases fitting TRBD1. Trimming removed 4 bases from V and 0 bases from J; junction bases left unmatched: 9. CDR1 and CDR2 from the germline V gene are SGHRS and YFSETQ. CDR3 length: 17 amino acids. Here the CDR3 DNA reads TGCGCCAGCAGCCGGGGACAGGGGTCGCGCATGAACACTGAAGCTTTCTTT. Translated, it gives CASSRGQGSRMNTEAFF.

The gene calls are TRBV11-2 and TRBJ2-7; 9 positions agree with TRBD1. The junction had 7 bases not matched to a gene; V was cut back by 3 bases and J by 4 bases. Germline CDR1 and CDR2: SGHAT and FQNNGV. The CDR3 sequence is 15 residues long. CDR3 amino acids: CASSLDGQGNYEQYF. The CDR3 DNA sequence: TGTGCCAGCAGCTTGGATGGACAGGGGAATTACGAGCAGTACTTC.

The genes are TRBV2 and TRBJ2-5; 13 positions agree with TRBD2. Germline V gene lookup returns CDR1 SNHLY and CDR2 FYNNEI. CDR3 size: 14 residues. V trimming: 7 bases; J trimming: 5 bases; junction bases outside the gene matches: 4. CDR3 sequence reads: CASTRTSGSETQYF. DNA for the CDR3: TGTGCCAGCACCCGGACTAGCGGGAGTGAGACCCAGTACTTC.

The chain combines TRBV13 with TRBJ2-5, with D perhaps matching TRBD1 (6 bases). This CDR3 is 13 amino acids long. Deletions cut 4 bases from V and 7 bases from J, with 13 bases between. Germline CDR1 is PRHDT and CDR2 is FYEKMQ (reference sequence). In DNA, the CDR3 is TGTGCCAGCAGCTCAGAGGGGGACGGGACCCAGTACTTC. It encodes CASSSEGDGTQYF.

The chain couples TRBV5-6 to TRBJ2-7; D possibly corresponds to TRBD2 (6 bases). The CDR3 consists of 15 residues. Deletions cut 1 base from V and 2 bases from J, with 13 bases between. Germline V gives CDR1 SGHDT, CDR2 YYEEEE. DNA of the CDR3: TGTGCCAGCAGCTTGTTTGGCGGGACTCCCTACGAGCAGTACTTC. This encodes CASSLFGGTPYEQYF.

The DNA for the CDR3 is TGTGCCAGCAGCTTGACTAGCGGGGGGGCCGAGAGCTCCTACAATGAGCAGTTCTTC. This gives the protein CASSLTSGGAESSYNEQFF. The V gene is TRBV5-6, the J gene TRBJ2-1, with TRBD2 matching over 13 bases. The CDR3 covers 19 residues. Germline-derived CDR1 and CDR2 are SGHDT and YYEEEE. The V segment lost 1 base and the J segment 0 bases; nucleotides outside the gene matches: 7.

This clone was picked up one time. J is TRBJ2-5 and V is TRBV19; D possibly corresponds to TRBD1 (5 bases). This CDR3 contains 15 residues. V dropped 4 bases and J dropped 5 bases, with 17 bases sitting between them. CDR1 and CDR2 from the germline V gene are LNHDA and SQIVND (reference sequence). In DNA form, the CDR3 reads TGTGCCAGTAGTACTGCGACAGACCTGTGGGAGACCCAGTACTTC. Its translation: CASSTATDLWETQYF.

V gene TRBV21-1 combines with J gene TRBJ2-2; the table's D call, TRBD2, has no DNA check behind it. TRBV21-1 is listed as a pseudogene. The CDR3 length is 19 residues. CDR3 loop: CASSKVTERSGRAPRGAVF. The CDR3 nucleotides read TGTGCCAGCAGCAAAGTTACTGAGAGGAGCGGGAGGGCCCCCCGGGGAGCTGTTTTT.

V usage is TRBV4-1 and J usage is TRBJ2-1; perhaps TRBD2 as D (6 bases). The V end lost 1 base, the J end lost 8 bases, and 15 bases lay between the germline ends. The CDR3 loop spans 15 amino acids. The germline V gene has CDR1 MGHRA and CDR2 YSYEKL. DNA for the CDR3: TGCGCCAGCAGCCAAGGGGACTCTCCTCTTGATGAGCAGTTCTTC. Its protein is CASSQGDSPLDEQFF.

The rearrangement links TRBV7-3 to TRBJ2-1; 12 nucleotides agree with TRBD2. The CDR3 has 15 residues. After removal of 3 bases from V and 7 bases from J, the junction contained 4 bases not matched to a gene. Germline CDR1 and CDR2: SGHTA and FQGTGA. The CDR3, as DNA: TGTGCCAGCAGCTTTAGGACTAGCGGGGTTAATGAGCAGTTCTTC. Translation: CASSFRTSGVNEQFF.

This clone showed up just once. Other DNA sequences in this specimen translate into the identical CDR3. V gene TRBV15 combines with J gene TRBJ1-1; 9 bases map to TRBD1. Looked up from germline, CDR1 is LNHNV and CDR2 is YYDKDF (reference sequence). The CDR3 spans 17 residues. V lost 1 base, J lost 6 bases, and 12 bases stayed unmatched. The CDR3 region has the DNA TGTGCCACCAGCAGAGTAGGTGCAATGGACAGGGGCCCTGAAGCTTTCTTT. This gives the protein CATSRVGAMDRGPEAFF.

The chain carries TRBV5-4 and TRBJ1-3, with TRBD1 matching 7 bases. The CDR3 covers 15 residues. Germline CDR1 is SGHNT and CDR2 is YYREEE (reference sequence). After removal of 5 bases from V and 4 bases from J, the junction contained 9 bases not matched to a gene. CDR3: CASSYVRQGGNTIYF. The CDR3 coding sequence is TGTGCCAGCAGTTACGTACGACAGGGCGGAAACACCATATATTTT.

J is TRBJ2-7 and V is TRBV3-1 (or the pseudogene TRBV3-2), with D tentatively TRBD2 (6 bases). Between the trimmed V and J ends, which lost 2 bases and 4 bases, there was a span of 18 bases. Germline assignment: CDR1 LGHDT and CDR2 YNNKEL (reference sequence). This CDR3 contains 16 residues. As DNA, the CDR3 is TGTGCCAGCAGCCAAATGCCTCGGGAGATCGGATACGAGCAGTACTTC. Translating it yields CASSQMPREIGYEQYF.

The chain uses TRBV12-3 or TRBV12-4 and TRBJ2-7, with TRBD1 identical over 8 bases. There are 13 residues in the CDR3. The J segment lost 5 bases and the V segment lost 8 bases, leaving 8 bases of the junction unmatched. CDR3 amino acids: CASSPGGWDEQYF. DNA of the CDR3: TGTGCCAGCTCACCAGGGGGCTGGGACGAGCAGTACTTC.

The chain uses TRBV5-4 and TRBJ1-3, with 8 bases that match TRBD1. The CDR3 sequence is 14 residues long. Germline assignment: CDR1 SGHNT and CDR2 YYREEE (reference sequence). With V trimmed by 3 bases and J by 4 bases, 3 bases remained unmatched. CDR3 protein: CASSYRDRGNTIYF. Here the CDR3 DNA reads TGTGCCAGCAGCTACCGGGACAGGGGAAACACCATATATTTT. Looking up the rest from reference TRBV5-4 and TRBJ1-3 gives the full variable domain: ETGVTQSPTHLIKTRGQQVTLRCSSQSGHNTVSWYQQALGQGPQFIFQYYREEENGRGNFPPRFSGLQFPNYSSELNVNALELDDSALYLCASSYRDRGNTIYFGEGSWLTVV.

The gene calls are TRBV19 and TRBJ1-6, with D perhaps TRBD1 (5 bases). Germline V lookup: CDR1 LNHDA, CDR2 SQIVND (reference sequence). V shed 5 bases and J shed 2 bases, with 10 bases lying between them. The CDR3 extends over 15 amino acids. The CDR3 loop reads CASSQGATYNSPLHF. The DNA of the CDR3 is TGTGCCAGTAGTCAAGGGGCAACCTATAATTCACCCCTCCACTTT.

The chain uses TRBV2 and TRBJ1-6; 9 bases line up with TRBD1. Germline CDR1 reads SNHLY; CDR2 reads FYNNEI. V gave up 6 bases and J gave up 9 bases; unmatched junction bases: 3. CDR3 length: 13 residues. The CDR3 loop reads CASRDRGSSPLHF. CDR3 sequence (DNA): TGTGCCAGCAGGGACAGGGGATCTTCACCCCTCCACTTT.

This clone showed up just a few times. The rearrangement joins TRBV7-9 to TRBJ2-1; 9 nucleotides line up with TRBD1. Per the germline V gene, CDR1 is SEHNR and CDR2 is FQNEAQ (reference sequence). This CDR3 has 16 amino acids. V shed 4 bases and J 5 bases; nucleotides not matched to a gene: 9. The CDR3 DNA sequence: TGTGCCAGCAGCTCCCTCAGGACAGGGGACCACAATGAGCAGTTCTTC. This gives the protein CASSSLRTGDHNEQFF.

This chain links TRBV2 with TRBJ2-7; no reliable D call. This CDR3 is built from 14 residues. CDR1 and CDR2 (germline): SNHLY, FYNNEI. The V end lost 3 bases, the J end lost 3 bases, and 12 bases lay between the germline ends. The CDR3 DNA follows: TGTGCCAGCAGTGACCCCAGGAACAACTACGAGCAGTACTTC. Its translation is CASSDPRNNYEQYF.

J is TRBJ2-3 and V is TRBV19; 8 positions match TRBD2. V lost 6 bases and J lost 4; bases outside the gene matches: 6. Germline V gene data show CDR1 as LNHDA and CDR2 as SQIVND (reference sequence). This CDR3 is built from 14 residues. Here the CDR3 DNA reads TGTGCCAGTAGCGGGGGGGCGGCCGCAGATACGCAGTATTTT. Translation gives CASSGGAAADTQYF.

The V and J genes are TRBV10-3 and TRBJ2-3; the D gene is possibly TRBD2 (6 bases). Deletions cut 7 bases from V and 0 bases from J, with 14 bases between. The germline V gene has CDR1 ENHRY and CDR2 SYGVKD. The CDR3 sequence is 15 residues long. The CDR3 DNA follows: TGTGCCATCAAGGGGCTAGCGTTGAGCACAGATACGCAGTATTTT. Protein: CAIKGLALSTDTQYF.

The chain combines TRBV5-1 with TRBJ1-1; D is possibly TRBD1 (5 bases). CDR1 SGHRS and CDR2 YFSETQ come from the germline V gene. This CDR3 region has 15 residues. The V end lost 3 bases, the J end lost 5 bases, and 17 bases lay between the germline ends. The CDR3 region has the DNA TGCGCCAGCAGCTCAGATAGCCCAGGGATGACTGAAGCTTTCTTT. Encoded protein: CASSSDSPGMTEAFF.

V usage is TRBV19 and J usage is TRBJ1-2, with D possibly matching TRBD1 (5 bases). The CDR3 contains 13 residues. Trimming cost V 7 bases and J 1 base, with 10 bases left between them. CDR1 and CDR2 from the germline V gene are LNHDA and SQIVND (reference sequence). The CDR3 reads CASTPGINYGYTF. DNA for the CDR3: TGTGCCAGTACCCCAGGGATTAACTATGGCTACACCTTC. The complete variable domain, with remaining parts taken from reference TRBV19 and TRBJ1-2, reads DGGITQSPKYLFRKEGQNVTLSCEQNLNHDAMYWYRQDPGQGLRLIYYSQIVNDFQKGDIAEGYSVSREKKESFPLTVTSAQKNPTAFYLCASTPGINYGYTFGSGTRLTVV.

The chain links TRBV4-1 to TRBJ2-2; 8 nucleotides line up with TRBD1. V lost 4 bases and J lost 3; bases outside the gene matches: 7. The CDR3 contains 16 residues. Germline CDR1 reads MGHRA; CDR2 reads YSYEKL. CDR3 sequence reads: CASSPPGTGDTGELFF. As DNA, the CDR3 is TGCGCCAGCAGCCCCCCCGGGACAGGAGACACCGGGGAGCTGTTTTTT.

This rearrangement joins TRBV5-1 to TRBJ2-4, with 8 bases aligning to TRBD2. Germline CDR1 is SGHRS and CDR2 is YFSETQ. Trimming cost V 4 bases and J 9 bases; bases outside gene matches: 9. The CDR3 covers 14 residues. DNA for the CDR3: TGCGCCAGCAGCACCGGACTAGCCTGGACCATTCAGTACTTC. Translation gives CASSTGLAWTIQYF. Drawing the rest from reference TRBV5-1 and TRBJ2-4, the complete variable domain is KAGVTQTPRYLIKTRGQQVTLSCSPISGHRSVSWYQQTPGQGLQFLFEYFSETQRNKGNFPGRFSGRQFSNSRSEMNVSTLELGDSALYLCASSTGLAWTIQYFGAGTRLSVL.

The J gene is TRBJ2-7, the V gene TRBV13; 9 positions match TRBD2. CDR3 length: 14 residues. V gave up 5 bases and J gave up 3 bases; unmatched junction bases: 5. The germline CDR1 and CDR2 sequences are PRHDT and FYEKMQ (reference sequence). CDR3 in DNA: TGTGCCAGCAGCCGACTAGCGGACAACTACGAGCAGTACTTC. Translated: CASSRLADNYEQYF.

The chain has TRBV5-4 and TRBJ2-6; possibly TRBD1 for D (6 bases). Germline loops: CDR1 SGHNT, CDR2 YYREEE (reference sequence). The CDR3 has 19 amino acids. The V end lost 2 bases, the J end lost 1 base, and 19 bases lay between the germline ends. In nucleotides, the CDR3 is TGTGCCAGCAGCTTACTTAGGTCAGGGGATGGATCTGGGGCCAACGTCCTGACTTTC. Amino acid sequence: CASSLLRSGDGSGANVLTF.

The CDR3 nucleotides read TGTGCCAGCAGGATAACAGGTAGCAGCAATCAGCCCCAGCATTTT. As protein: CASRITGSSNQPQHF. This chain links TRBV6-6 with TRBJ1-5; D perhaps matches TRBD1 (5 bases). The V end was cut by 6 bases, the J end by 1 base, with 13 bases between. Germline V lookup: CDR1 MNHNY, CDR2 SVGAGI (reference sequence). The CDR3 loop spans 15 amino acids.

This chain uses TRBV6-1 with TRBJ1-2; D is uncertain. Trimming shortened V by 2 bases and J by 4 bases, and 14 bases separated the two germline ends. From germline, CDR1 is MNHNS and CDR2 SASEGT. This CDR3 is built from 15 residues. CDR3 region: CASSEPRALGYGYTF. CDR3 bases: TGTGCCAGCAGTGAACCCCGGGCACTAGGCTATGGCTACACCTTC.

This clone was recorded once. J is TRBJ2-6 and V is TRBV5-4; tentatively, D is TRBD1 (5 bases). The CDR3 runs 15 residues. Germline V gene lookup returns CDR1 SGHNT and CDR2 YYREEE (reference sequence). Deletions cut 5 bases from V and 2 bases from J, with 11 bases between. This chain's CDR3 is CASRSQGPGANVLTF. In DNA, the CDR3 is TGTGCCAGCAGATCTCAGGGTCCTGGGGCCAACGTCCTGACTTTC.

The chain recombines TRBV27 with TRBJ1-2; TRBD1 agrees at 7 bases. Unmatched junction bases numbered 7, after V lost 6 bases and J lost 3 bases. Germline assignment: CDR1 MNHEY and CDR2 SMNVEV (reference sequence). This CDR3 has 14 amino acids. CDR3 coding DNA: TGTGCCAGCAGCACCAGACAGGGTGACTATGGCTACACCTTC. Translating gives CASSTRQGDYGYTF.